The rows below give T cell receptor beta chains drawn from one sample of a study of cytomegalovirus exposure and HLA in healthy donors. Produced via immunoSEQ multiplex PCR; TCRdb's table is partial and in-frame only. The sample lists 150,000 or so clones; 80% to 90% were seen once. The sequencing sample was made of PBMCs. The receptors come from a man aged 50 to 60 in good health and CMV-seropositive. The CDR3 runs from the conserved cysteine through the conserved F or W. D genes are given only for firm matches. Clone size, where shown, is once, few, many, or a class for clones that have expanded.

clone_size: once; j_call: TRBJ1-2; d_call: -; v_call: TRBV10-2; cdr3_nt: TGCGCCAGCAGCGAGGGGGGACTATATGGCTACACCTTC; cdr3_aa: CASSEGGLYGYTF
clone_size: few; j_call: TRBJ2-5; d_call: TRBD2; v_call: TRBV2; cdr3_nt: TGTGCCAGCAGTGAGGAACTAGCGGCACAAGAGACCCAGTACTTC; cdr3_aa: CASSEELAAQETQYF
clone_size: -; j_call: TRBJ2-3; d_call: TRBD2; v_call: TRBV5-1; cdr3_nt: TGCGCCAGCAGCTTGGAGCCCGGGGGGACAGATACGCAGTATTTT; cdr3_aa: CASSLEPGGTDTQYF
clone_size: -; j_call: TRBJ1-2; d_call: -; v_call: TRBV2; cdr3_nt: TGTGCCAGCAGTGGTACAGGGCTTCGTGGCTACACCTTC; cdr3_aa: CASSGTGLRGYTF
clone_size: -; j_call: TRBJ2-3; d_call: -; v_call: TRBV11-3; cdr3_nt: TGTGCCAGCAGCTTAGGGTGGAAAGGCGGGTTTCCCACAGATACGCAGTATTTT; cdr3_aa: CASSLGWKGGFPTDTQYF
clone_size: -; j_call: TRBJ1-2; d_call: -; v_call: TRBV6-5; cdr3_nt: TGTGCCAGCAGTTACTCTGAGGTCGGCAGAGACTATGGCTACACCTTC; cdr3_aa: CASSYSEVGRDYGYTF
clone_size: -; j_call: TRBJ1-1; d_call: -; v_call: TRBV9; cdr3_nt: TGTGCCAGCAGCCCCCGAGGAGCTAACACTGAAGCTTTCTTT; cdr3_aa: CASSPRGANTEAFF
clone_size: -; j_call: TRBJ1-1; d_call: TRBD1; v_call: TRBV19; cdr3_nt: TGTGCCAGTAGTACCCGACAGGGCACTGAAGCTTTCTTT; cdr3_aa: CASSTRQGTEAFF
clone_size: -; j_call: TRBJ1-5; d_call: -; v_call: TRBV29-1; cdr3_nt: TGCAGCGTTAGGACAGCAGATCAGCCCCAGCATTTT; cdr3_aa: CSVRTADQPQHF
clone_size: -; j_call: TRBJ2-7; d_call: TRBD2; v_call: TRBV5-6; cdr3_nt: TGTGCCAGCAGGGCGGGACTAGCGGCAACCTACGAGCAGTACTTC; cdr3_aa: CASRAGLAATYEQYF
clone_size: -; j_call: TRBJ1-3; d_call: -; v_call: TRBV7-3; cdr3_nt: TGTGCCAGCAGCTTAGGAACAGGGGGAAACACCATATATTTT; cdr3_aa: CASSLGTGGNTIYF
clone_size: -; j_call: TRBJ2-6; d_call: -; v_call: TRBV11-3; cdr3_nt: TGTGCCAGCAGCTCTTCCAGTCTGGCCTCTGGGGCCAACGTCCTGACTTTC; cdr3_aa: CASSSSSLASGANVLTF
clone_size: -; j_call: TRBJ1-1; d_call: -; v_call: TRBV6-1; cdr3_nt: TGTGCCAGCAGTGAAGGGAGAAGAGGGAACACTGAAGCTTTCTTT; cdr3_aa: CASSEGRRGNTEAFF
clone_size: -; j_call: TRBJ1-1; d_call: -; v_call: TRBV5-8; cdr3_nt: TGTGCCAGCAGCCCTAAGAGCCTGAAAGCTTTCTTT; cdr3_aa: CASSPKSLKAFF
clone_size: once; j_call: TRBJ2-3; d_call: TRBD2; v_call: TRBV7-9; cdr3_nt: TGTTCCAGCAGCTCAGGGAGGGAGGGCCGCGAAGATACGCAGTATTTT; cdr3_aa: CSSSSGREGREDTQYF
clone_size: -; j_call: TRBJ2-2; d_call: TRBD2; v_call: TRBV7-2; cdr3_nt: TGTGCCAGCAGTTTTTCAGCGGGGGGGCACACCGGGGAGCTGTTTTTT; cdr3_aa: CASSFSAGGHTGELFF
clone_size: -; j_call: TRBJ2-7; d_call: TRBD1; v_call: TRBV9; cdr3_nt: TGTGCCAGCAGCGTAGGTACGGGACAGAGCTCCTACGAGCAGTACTTC; cdr3_aa: CASSVGTGQSSYEQYF
clone_size: -; j_call: TRBJ2-5; d_call: -; v_call: TRBV5-8; cdr3_nt: TGTGCCAGCAGCTTGAGTCCTAGCGAGAGGGAGACCCAGTACTTC; cdr3_aa: CASSLSPSERETQYF
clone_size: few; j_call: TRBJ1-2; d_call: TRBD1; v_call: TRBV27; cdr3_nt: TGTGCCAGCACTCCGACAGGGTTTTATGGCTACACCTTC; cdr3_aa: CASTPTGFYGYTF
clone_size: -; j_call: TRBJ2-2; d_call: TRBD2; v_call: TRBV11-1; cdr3_nt: TGTGCCAGCAGCTTAGCTGGACTAGCGGGGGGCCCCGGGGAGCTGTTTTTT; cdr3_aa: CASSLAGLAGGPGELFF
clone_size: -; j_call: TRBJ2-7; d_call: TRBD2; v_call: TRBV2; cdr3_nt: TGTGCCAGCAGTGCGAGCGGGGGGGGGTACGAGCAGTACTTC; cdr3_aa: CASSASGGGYEQYF
clone_size: once; j_call: TRBJ2-1; d_call: TRBD2; v_call: TRBV15; cdr3_nt: TGTGCCACCAGCGACGGACTAGCGGGAGTACCCCACAACTACAATGAGCAGTTCTTC; cdr3_aa: CATSDGLAGVPHNYNEQFF
clone_size: once; j_call: TRBJ2-1; d_call: -; v_call: TRBV5-3; cdr3_nt: TGTGCCAGAACCTGTAAAGGGAGCTCCTACAATGAGCAGTTCTTC; cdr3_aa: CARTCKGSSYNEQFF
clone_size: few; j_call: TRBJ1-2; d_call: TRBD1; v_call: TRBV6-1; cdr3_nt: TGTGCCAGCAGTGATGGACAGGGTCGAGGCTACACCTTC; cdr3_aa: CASSDGQGRGYTF
clone_size: -; j_call: TRBJ2-2; d_call: TRBD2; v_call: TRBV7-8; cdr3_nt: TGTGCCAGCAGCCTTACGGCTAGCGGGAGTACCGGGGAGCTGTTTTTT; cdr3_aa: CASSLTASGSTGELFF
clone_size: -; j_call: TRBJ1-3; d_call: -; v_call: TRBV5-1; cdr3_nt: TGCGCCAGCAGCTTGAGAGAGAGCTCTGGAAACACCATATATTTT; cdr3_aa: CASSLRESSGNTIYF
clone_size: -; j_call: TRBJ2-2; d_call: -; v_call: TRBV5-1; cdr3_nt: TGCGCCAGCAGCTCCACTAGTTCCGGCACCGGGGAGCTGTTTTTT; cdr3_aa: CASSSTSSGTGELFF
clone_size: -; j_call: TRBJ1-1; d_call: -; v_call: TRBV5-1; cdr3_nt: TGCGCCAGCAGCTTGGGGGACACCCCCAACACTGAAGCTTTCTTT; cdr3_aa: CASSLGDTPNTEAFF
clone_size: -; j_call: TRBJ2-7; d_call: TRBD2; v_call: TRBV19; cdr3_nt: TGTGCCAGTAGTATCGGTAGCGGGGGCCACTCCTACGAGCAGTACTTC; cdr3_aa: CASSIGSGGHSYEQYF
clone_size: once; j_call: TRBJ1-5; d_call: TRBD1; v_call: TRBV5-4; cdr3_nt: TGTGCCAGCAGCTCCAGGACAGGCCCTTATAGCAATCAGCCCCAGCATTTT; cdr3_aa: CASSSRTGPYSNQPQHF
clone_size: -; j_call: TRBJ2-7; d_call: -; v_call: TRBV6-5; cdr3_nt: TGTGCCAGCAGGCAGGCGGGACGGCGGGCCGAGCAGTACTTC; cdr3_aa: CASRQAGRRAEQYF